This entry features one T cell receptor beta chain sequence. Its antigen is unknown. The CDR3 contains 15 residues. V lost 5 bases and J 6 bases, leaving 17 bases between the germline ends. Per germline, CDR1 LNHDA and CDR2 SQIVND (reference sequence). As for treatment: roughly 10-day PBMC culture with coronavirus spike peptide pools or control peptides (ViraFEST assay). This entry comes from a study of vaccination and CD4 T cells after COVID-19. The Oncomine TCR Beta short-read assay was what sequenced the DNA obtained from cultured CD4+ T cells. TCRdb used MiXCR to reprocess the PCR reads, holding one entry per CDR3 protein. The sample includes 10,000 or so distinct CDR3 sequences, 55% to 65% of them seen just once.

The receptor comes from a human donor who had recovered from COVID-19. The chain couples TRBV19 to TRBJ1-5, with a tentative D call TRBD1 (5 bases). Sequenced material: CD4+ T cells from blood, cultured in vitro. The CDR3 protein is CASSLGTAGSQPQHF. The CDR3 DNA follows: TGTGCCAGTAGTCTGGGGACTGCGGGGAGTCAGCCCCAGCATTTT.